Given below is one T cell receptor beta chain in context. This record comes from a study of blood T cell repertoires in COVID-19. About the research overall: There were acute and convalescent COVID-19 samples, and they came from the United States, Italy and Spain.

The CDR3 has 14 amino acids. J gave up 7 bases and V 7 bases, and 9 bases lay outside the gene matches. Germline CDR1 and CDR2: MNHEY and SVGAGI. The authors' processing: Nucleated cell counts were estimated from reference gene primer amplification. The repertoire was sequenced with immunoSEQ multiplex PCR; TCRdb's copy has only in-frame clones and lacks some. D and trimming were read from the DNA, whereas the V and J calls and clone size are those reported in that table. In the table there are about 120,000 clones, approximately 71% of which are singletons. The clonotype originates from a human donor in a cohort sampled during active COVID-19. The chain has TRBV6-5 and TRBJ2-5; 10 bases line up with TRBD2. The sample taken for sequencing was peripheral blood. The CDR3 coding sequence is TGTGCCAGCACCCCCCTAGCGGGAGTCGGGACCCAGTACTTC. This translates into CASTPLAGVGTQYF.